This T cell receptor (beta chain) appears in the sequencing data of a study of T cells expressing NK-cell markers. Study-level background: Eight donors were sequenced, of whom seven were HCMV-seropositive, while the remaining one was HCMV-seronegative. General study points: These same clonotypes (in several donors) also led the CD3+CD56-NKG2C+ fraction.

Germline-derived CDR1 and CDR2 are SGHTA and FQGNSA. This CDR3 contains 16 residues. As the method of synthesis, 5'RACE template switching with UMIs yielded TCR beta cDNA. TCRdb re-called the 5' RACE reads; one entry per CDR3 protein, DNA not given. This sample carries over 250,000 distinct CDR3 sequences, with around 4% going to the ten biggest clones. About this clonotype: Its antigen is currently unknown.

The chain is built from TRBV7-2 and TRBJ1-2. The clonotype originates from a woman between 18 and 70 years old in good health. The material sequenced was blood T cells: a sorted CD56 or NKG2C T cell subset, CD4+ or CD8+ T cells, or bulk PBMC T cells (not recorded which). The CDR3 here is CASSLTQQLRVGGYTF.